The rows below give T cell receptor beta chains drawn from one sample of a study of blood T cell repertoires in COVID-19. Produced via immunoSEQ multiplex PCR; TCRdb's table is partial and in-frame only. The sample holds 300,000 to 400,000 clones, more than 75% seen once. Sequencing input: peripheral blood. These receptors originate from a woman aged 45-65 years with COVID-19, enrolled during active disease. The CDR3 runs from the conserved cysteine through the conserved F or W. A D gene is named only where the DNA matches it firmly. The listing skips clone size in some rows; elsewhere it reads once, few, many or a size class.

clone size	V gene	D gene	CDR3 length	J gene	CDR3 DNA	CDR3 protein
.	TRBV4-3	TRBD1	17	TRBJ1-5	TGCGCCAGCAGCCAAGTCTGGGGGGACAGCAGCAATCAGCCCCAGCATTTT	CASSQVWGDSSNQPQHF
.	TRBV6-5	TRBD1	14	TRBJ1-6	TGTGCCAGCAGGTGGGACAGGGGGCCTTCACCCCTCCACTTT	CASRWDRGPSPLHF
.	TRBV5-8	TRBD1	20	TRBJ1-1	TGTGCCAGCAGCACAGAAGGGGGCCGGGGAACGATGGGACAGAACACTGAAGCTTTCTTT	CASSTEGGRGTMGQNTEAFF
.	TRBV7-9	.	17	TRBJ1-1	TGTGCCAGCAGATCAGACGGGATAGGACAGAAAAACACTGAAGCTTTCTTT	CASRSDGIGQKNTEAFF
once	TRBV18	.	15	TRBJ1-6	TGTGCCAGCTCACAAGGGGAAGGAAGGAGTTCACCCCTCCACTTT	CASSQGEGRSSPLHF
.	TRBV9	.	15	TRBJ1-4	TGTGCCAGCAGCGTTGCCGTCACGGCTAATGAAAAACTGTTTTTT	CASSVAVTANEKLFF
.	TRBV19	.	11	TRBJ1-2	TGTGCCAGCACAGGGAACTATGGCTACACCTTC	CASTGNYGYTF
.	TRBV3-1/TRBV3-2	.	15	TRBJ2-2	TGTGCCAGCAGCCATCGGGGGGCGTACACCGGGGAGCTGTTTTTT	CASSHRGAYTGELFF
.	TRBV6-2/TRBV6-3	.	15	TRBJ2-3	TGTGCCAGCAGTTACTTTGCGGTCGGTACAGATACGCAGTATTTT	CASSYFAVGTDTQYF
.	TRBV11-2	TRBD2	17	TRBJ2-7	TGTGCCAGCAGGGAAGGACGGTTAGGACTAGCGGGAGGGAGGCAGTACTTC	CASREGRLGLAGGRQYF
.	TRBV18	TRBD1	16	TRBJ2-5	TGTGCCAGCTCACCTACAGGGGCGGGCCGTCAAGAGACCCAGTACTTC	CASSPTGAGRQETQYF
.	TRBV9	TRBD2	17	TRBJ2-2	TGTGCCAGCAGCGTAGGGCTAGCGGGAGCCCTCGGCGGGGAGCTGTTTTTT	CASSVGLAGALGGELFF
.	TRBV5-1	TRBD1	15	TRBJ2-7	TGCGCCAGCAGCTTGGACGGGACAGGGGGTCTTCTGCAGTACTTC	CASSLDGTGGLLQYF
.	TRBV21-1	.	16	TRBJ2-7	TGTGCCAGCAGCAAAGTGAGGGACAGGCTAACCTACGAGCAGTACTTC	CASSKVRDRLTYEQYF
once	TRBV12-5	.	13	TRBJ2-1	TGTGCTAGTGGCAGGTTAATCTACAATGAGCAGTTCTTC	CASGRLIYNEQFF
.	TRBV24-1	.	13	TRBJ2-5	TGTGCCACCAGTGATTCGTCTATTGGGACCCAGTACTTC	CATSDSSIGTQYF
.	TRBV6-1	TRBD2	16	TRBJ2-7	TGTGCCAGCAGTGCCCCTCAAGCGGGAATAGCCTACGAGCAGTACTTC	CASSAPQAGIAYEQYF
.	TRBV5-1	TRBD2	15	TRBJ2-2	TGCGCCAGCAGCCTAAAAGCGGGAGGGGCCGGGGAGCTGTTTTTT	CASSLKAGGAGELFF
.	TRBV7-8	TRBD1	15	TRBJ2-7	TGTGCCAGCAGCTCGGCCCGGACAGGAACCTACGAGCAGTACTTC	CASSSARTGTYEQYF
.	TRBV29-1	.	13	TRBJ2-7	TGCAGCGTTCGTCGGAGAAGCTCCTACGAGCAGTACTTC	CSVRRRSSYEQYF
.	TRBV7-9	.	13	TRBJ1-1	TGTGCCAGCAGCTTGGCACTGAACACTGAAGCTTTCTTT	CASSLALNTEAFF
.	TRBV5-1	.	13	TRBJ2-1	TGCGCCAGCAGCTTACCAGGGGCGAATGAGCAGTTCTTC	CASSLPGANEQFF
once	TRBV6-4	TRBD1	18	TRBJ2-7	TGTGCCAGCAGTGACTCGTACCGGGACAGGAGACTTGATTACGAGCAGTACTTC	CASSDSYRDRRLDYEQYF
many	TRBV29-1	.	16	TRBJ2-3	TGCAGCGTTGAATTTTGGGAAGGGGTCGCCACAGATACGCAGTATTTT	CSVEFWEGVATDTQYF
.	TRBV20-1	.	11	TRBJ2-7	TGCAGTGCTAGAGATCTCTCCGAGCAGTACTTC	CSARDLSEQYF
.	TRBV7-2	TRBD2	15	TRBJ2-3	TGTGCCAGCAGCTTTAGCGGGAGACTCACAGATACGCAGTATTTT	CASSFSGRLTDTQYF
.	TRBV5-1	.	15	TRBJ1-2	TGCGCCAGCAGCTTGGGTGGCCACGCAAGCTATGGCTACACCTTC	CASSLGGHASYGYTF
.	TRBV4-2	TRBD1	14	TRBJ2-7	TGTGCCAGCAGCCAAGGGGACAGGGTGGACGAGCAGTACTTC	CASSQGDRVDEQYF
few	TRBV25-1	.	17	TRBJ1-4	TGTGCCAGCAGTGAACCGAATCCGGGACTTTGGGAGGAAAAACTGTTTTTT	CASSEPNPGLWEEKLFF
few	TRBV3-1/TRBV3-2	.	12	TRBJ2-7	TGTGCCAGCAGCCCTCAGAGGGAGAAGCAGTACTTC	CASSPQREKQYF
once	TRBV4-3	.	17	TRBJ1-6	TGCGCCAGCAGCCAAGAGAGGAACCGGTCTCCTTCATCGTCCCTCCACTTT	CASSQERNRSPSSSLHF
.	TRBV3-1/TRBV3-2	TRBD2	15	TRBJ2-1	TGTGCCAGCAGCCTCACCGGGACTAGCAATTATGAGCAGTTCTTC	CASSLTGTSNYEQFF
.	TRBV5-4	.	15	TRBJ1-5	TGTGCCAGCAGCTTAGGCGGACAGAACAATCAGCCCCAGCATTTT	CASSLGGQNNQPQHF
.	TRBV5-1	TRBD2	14	TRBJ2-1	TGCGCCAGCAGCCTAACACTAGCGGGGGGGAAGCAGTTCTTC	CASSLTLAGGKQFF
.	TRBV18	TRBD1	15	TRBJ1-2	TGTGCCAGCTCACCTCAACGGGACAGGGAAGGAGGCTACACCTTC	CASSPQRDREGGYTF
.	TRBV12-3/TRBV12-4	TRBD1	13	TRBJ1-6	TGTGCCAGCAGGGGGACAGGGCGTTCACCCCTCCACTTT	CASRGTGRSPLHF
.	TRBV6-5	.	14	TRBJ1-4	TGTGCCAGCAGTTACTCGTTCACCGAGCCTAAACTGTTTTTT	CASSYSFTEPKLFF
once	TRBV5-1	TRBD1	15	TRBJ1-4	TGCGCCAGCAGCTTACAGACAGGGGCTAATGAAAAACTGTTTTTT	CASSLQTGANEKLFF
.	TRBV19	.	16	TRBJ2-2	TGTGCCAGTAGTATAGCGGGGTCAGCGAACACCGGGGAGCTGTTTTTT	CASSIAGSANTGELFF
.	TRBV30	TRBD1	15	TRBJ1-3	TGTGCCTGGAGTAGGGGACAGGTGAATGGAAACACCATATATTTT	CAWSRGQVNGNTIYF
.	TRBV5-4	.	14	TRBJ2-7	TGTGCCAGCAGCAATGACAGGACATCCTACGAGCAGTACTTC	CASSNDRTSYEQYF
.	TRBV5-5	.	13	TRBJ2-2	TGTGCCAGCATCTGGGGGCTGACCGGGGAGCTGTTTTTT	CASIWGLTGELFF
.	TRBV6-1	.	15	TRBJ1-4	TGTGCCAGCAGTGAAAACAGAGCAACTAATGAAAAACTGTTTTTT	CASSENRATNEKLFF
.	TRBV6-6	.	13	TRBJ1-1	TGTGCCAGCAGCCTTTACGGGGGGAAGGAAGCTTTCTTT	CASSLYGGKEAFF
.	TRBV18	TRBD1	16	TRBJ1-6	TGTGCCAGCTCAGATGCAGGGGGCTTATCGAATTCACCCCTCCACTTT	CASSDAGGLSNSPLHF
.	TRBV7-3	.	15	TRBJ2-7	TGTGCCAGCAGCTTAAGTGCTGAGGCTAGCTACGAGCAGTACTTC	CASSLSAEASYEQYF
.	TRBV4-2	.	16	TRBJ1-2	TGTGCCAGCAGCCAACTACGGGACACCTATAACTATGGCTACACCTTC	CASSQLRDTYNYGYTF
.	TRBV21-1	.	14	TRBJ1-5	TGTGCCAGCCCCGGGACAACCAGGAATCAGCCCCAGCATTTT	CASPGTTRNQPQHF
.	TRBV5-6	.	15	TRBJ1-2	TGTGCCAGCAGCCTGATTTGGAGTACTAACTATGGCTACACCTTC	CASSLIWSTNYGYTF
once	TRBV30	.	14	TRBJ2-4	TGTGCCTGGAGTGGAGGACAGCCAGGGAACATTCAGTACTTC	CAWSGGQPGNIQYF
.	TRBV5-1	TRBD2	17	TRBJ2-7	TGCGCCAGCAGCCCGGGACTAGCGGGAGGCCAGCAATCCGAGCAGTACTTC	CASSPGLAGGQQSEQYF
.	TRBV7-9	.	16	TRBJ1-6	TGTGCCAGCAGCTTACTCCAGATAATCAATAATTCACCCCTCCACTTT	CASSLLQIINNSPLHF
.	TRBV11-2	.	16	TRBJ1-5	TGTGCCAGCAGCCAGGACAGTGGTTATAGCAATCAGCCCCAGCATTTT	CASSQDSGYSNQPQHF
.	TRBV28	.	14	TRBJ1-1	TGTGCCAGCAGTACTATGCAGGGCCTCGCTGAAGCTTTCTTT	CASSTMQGLAEAFF
.	TRBV19	.	15	TRBJ2-5	TGTGCCAGTGGAATAGGACTTGGGGCTCAAGAGACCCAGTACTTC	CASGIGLGAQETQYF
.	TRBV28	.	14	TRBJ1-2	TGTGCCAGCAGTACCTTTGGACAGACCTATGGCTACACCTTC	CASSTFGQTYGYTF